The rows below give T cell receptor beta chains drawn from one sample of a study of identifying expanded T cells in peripheral blood. TCRdb's table, derived via immunoSEQ multiplex PCR, lists solely in-frame clones and lacks some. Seen here are 60,000 or so clones, about four fifths observed once, and the top ten hold over 15%. The sample was blood. The receptor source for this set is a person aged 18 to 70 in good health. CDR3s include the opening cysteine and the closing phenylalanine or tryptophan. Fields, in order: V gene, J gene, CDR3 length, D gene, clone size, CDR3 DNA, CDR3 protein. A D gene is named only where the DNA matches it firmly. Only some rows state a clone size, as once, few, many or a class for expanded clones.

v_gene: TRBV2; j_gene: TRBJ2-1; len: 15; d_gene: .; abundance: .; CDR3nt: TGTGCCAGCAGAGCGAGCTTAGGTAGCTACAATGAGCAGTTCTTC; CDR3aa: CASRASLGSYNEQFF
v_gene: TRBV7-8; j_gene: TRBJ2-3; len: 14; d_gene: TRBD2; abundance: .; CDR3nt: TGTGCCAGCAGCTTTAGCGGGGGGACAGATACGCAGTATTTT; CDR3aa: CASSFSGGTDTQYF
v_gene: TRBV18; j_gene: TRBJ2-5; len: 14; d_gene: .; abundance: .; CDR3nt: TGTGCCAGCTCACCTTCTCAGGCTCAAGAGACCCAGTACTTC; CDR3aa: CASSPSQAQETQYF
v_gene: TRBV5-6; j_gene: TRBJ2-1; len: 14; d_gene: .; abundance: .; CDR3nt: TGTGCCAGCAGCTTGGGACTGGATTACAATGAGCAGTTCTTC; CDR3aa: CASSLGLDYNEQFF
v_gene: TRBV7-2; j_gene: TRBJ2-2; len: 12; d_gene: .; abundance: .; CDR3nt: TGTGCCAGCAGCTATTACACCGGGGAGCTGTTTTTT; CDR3aa: CASSYYTGELFF
v_gene: TRBV15; j_gene: TRBJ1-3; len: 13; d_gene: .; abundance: .; CDR3nt: TGTGCCACCACCCCGGGACGAGGAAACACCATATATTTT; CDR3aa: CATTPGRGNTIYF
v_gene: TRBV2; j_gene: TRBJ1-1; len: 15; d_gene: .; abundance: .; CDR3nt: TGTGCCAGCAGTGAAGCCCGGACTCAGACTTCTGAAGCTTTCTTT; CDR3aa: CASSEARTQTSEAFF
v_gene: TRBV4-2; j_gene: TRBJ2-1; len: 17; d_gene: TRBD2; abundance: .; CDR3nt: TGTGCCAGCAGCCAAGACGGTGCGGGGGGGCTGTACAATGAGCAGTTCTTC; CDR3aa: CASSQDGAGGLYNEQFF
v_gene: TRBV4-3; j_gene: TRBJ2-1; len: 13; d_gene: .; abundance: .; CDR3nt: TGCGCCAGCAGCCAAAGTGCTACGCATGAGCAGTTCTTC; CDR3aa: CASSQSATHEQFF
v_gene: TRBV4-1; j_gene: TRBJ2-5; len: 16; d_gene: TRBD2; abundance: .; CDR3nt: TGCGCCAGCAGCCTGGGGACTAGCGGGTACCAAGAGACCCAGTACTTC; CDR3aa: CASSLGTSGYQETQYF
v_gene: TRBV5-1; j_gene: TRBJ2-7; len: 16; d_gene: TRBD2; abundance: .; CDR3nt: TGCGCCAGCAGCTCCCCAGCGGGAGGGCCCTCGGTCGAGCAGTACTTC; CDR3aa: CASSSPAGGPSVEQYF
v_gene: TRBV27; j_gene: TRBJ1-5; len: 15; d_gene: .; abundance: few; CDR3nt: TGTGCCAGCAGTTTATCGTTGGGGTCCAGGCAGCCCCAGCATTTT; CDR3aa: CASSLSLGSRQPQHF
v_gene: TRBV7-2; j_gene: TRBJ2-7; len: 16; d_gene: .; abundance: .; CDR3nt: TGTGCCAGCAGCCCTCTTGGAGAGGGAGCCAGGGACGAGCAGTACTTC; CDR3aa: CASSPLGEGARDEQYF
v_gene: TRBV7-9; j_gene: TRBJ2-5; len: 16; d_gene: TRBD1; abundance: .; CDR3nt: TGTGCCAGCAGCTTAGACGCGACAGGGGCCCAAGAGACCCAGTACTTC; CDR3aa: CASSLDATGAQETQYF
v_gene: TRBV4-1; j_gene: TRBJ1-3; len: 14; d_gene: .; abundance: .; CDR3nt: TGCGCCAGCAACGAAGGAGAACCTGGAAACACCATATATTTT; CDR3aa: CASNEGEPGNTIYF
v_gene: TRBV18; j_gene: TRBJ1-5; len: 14; d_gene: .; abundance: many; CDR3nt: TGTGCCAGCTCAGGGGGACTTAGCAATCAGCCCCAGCATTTT; CDR3aa: CASSGGLSNQPQHF
v_gene: TRBV10-2; j_gene: TRBJ1-5; len: 15; d_gene: .; abundance: .; CDR3nt: TGCGCCAGCAGGGCCGGGGACACTCGCAATCAGCCCCAGCATTTT; CDR3aa: CASRAGDTRNQPQHF
v_gene: TRBV11-2; j_gene: TRBJ1-2; len: 17; d_gene: TRBD1; abundance: .; CDR3nt: TGTGCCAGCAGCTTAGAGGGACAGGGCTTTCAGGACTATGGCTACACCTTC; CDR3aa: CASSLEGQGFQDYGYTF
v_gene: TRBV5-4; j_gene: TRBJ2-1; len: 16; d_gene: TRBD1; abundance: .; CDR3nt: TGTGCCAGCAGCTTGGAAGCGACAGGGGGCGGGGGTGAGCAGTTCTTC; CDR3aa: CASSLEATGGGGEQFF
v_gene: TRBV12-5; j_gene: TRBJ2-3; len: 14; d_gene: .; abundance: .; CDR3nt: TGTGCTAGTGGTGGACGGGACTCCGCACGTACGCAGTATTTT; CDR3aa: CASGGRDSARTQYF
v_gene: TRBV18; j_gene: TRBJ1-1; len: 14; d_gene: TRBD1; abundance: .; CDR3nt: TGTGCCAGCTCCCCACAGGGGGCGAACACTGAAGCTTTCTTT; CDR3aa: CASSPQGANTEAFF
v_gene: TRBV21-1; j_gene: TRBJ1-1; len: 15; d_gene: .; abundance: .; CDR3nt: TGTGCCAGCCCGAGCGCTGCTTTAACGAACACTGAAGCTTTCTTT; CDR3aa: CASPSAALTNTEAFF
v_gene: TRBV7-3; j_gene: TRBJ2-2; len: 14; d_gene: .; abundance: once; CDR3nt: TGTGCCAGCAGCCCTGATCGGGGCACCGGGGAGCTGTTTTTT; CDR3aa: CASSPDRGTGELFF
v_gene: TRBV28; j_gene: TRBJ1-4; len: 15; d_gene: .; abundance: .; CDR3nt: TGTGCCAGCAGTATAGGGGGAGCCACTAATGAAAAACTGTTTTTT; CDR3aa: CASSIGGATNEKLFF
v_gene: TRBV6-5; j_gene: TRBJ1-2; len: 14; d_gene: .; abundance: .; CDR3nt: TGTGCCAGCAGACCACCCGGACAGTTCTCGGGCTACACCTTC; CDR3aa: CASRPPGQFSGYTF
v_gene: TRBV19; j_gene: TRBJ1-2; len: 12; d_gene: TRBD1; abundance: few; CDR3nt: TGTGCCAGTAGTATCACGGACAGGGGCGTCACCTTC; CDR3aa: CASSITDRGVTF
v_gene: TRBV7-9; j_gene: TRBJ2-1; len: 14; d_gene: .; abundance: few; CDR3nt: TGTGCCAGCAGGGGGGCAGGGCTACAAAGCGTGCAGTTCTTC; CDR3aa: CASRGAGLQSVQFF
v_gene: TRBV18; j_gene: TRBJ2-3; len: 17; d_gene: .; abundance: .; CDR3nt: TGTGCCAGCTCACCGCTATCTAACCCGGGACGCACAGATACGCAGTATTTT; CDR3aa: CASSPLSNPGRTDTQYF
v_gene: TRBV30; j_gene: TRBJ2-2; len: 14; d_gene: .; abundance: .; CDR3nt: TGTGCCTGGGGAGGTGCGGGCGTGGGCGGGGAGCTGTTTTTT; CDR3aa: CAWGGAGVGGELFF
v_gene: TRBV29-1; j_gene: TRBJ2-7; len: 13; d_gene: TRBD2; abundance: .; CDR3nt: TGCAGCGTTAAACAAAGCGGGGAGGACGAGCAGTACTTC; CDR3aa: CSVKQSGEDEQYF
v_gene: TRBV11-2; j_gene: TRBJ2-2; len: 17; d_gene: .; abundance: .; CDR3nt: TGTGCCAGCAGCCTAGGGTCCTTGGGAGCGAACACCGGGGAGCTGTTTTTT; CDR3aa: CASSLGSLGANTGELFF